These T cell receptor beta chains were read from a single sample in a study of T cell responses to AZD1222 COVID-19 vaccine. Clones were sequenced by immunoSEQ multiplex PCR, and TCRdb holds only the in-frame ones, with some missing. This sample has some 180,000 clones; about 92% occur once, and the top ten carry 1% to 1.5%. The specimen was peripheral blood, collected on day 0 of AZD1222 vaccination. These receptors originate from an adult in good health. Each CDR3 is given with its conserved first and last residue. D genes are given only for firm matches. Clone size appears in some rows only: once, few, many, or a class for an expanded clone.

>TRBJ2-7|once|.|TRBV20-1
TGCAGTGCTAGAGATACCTACGAGCAGTACTTC
CSARDTYEQYF
>TRBJ1-2|.|.|TRBV6-1
TGTGCCAGCAGTGAAGGGCACTTGACCACCTATGGCTACACCTTC
CASSEGHLTTYGYTF
>TRBJ1-3|.|.|TRBV5-1
TGCGCCAGCAGCGATTCCTCAGGGGCTGGAAACACCATATATTTT
CASSDSSGAGNTIYF
>TRBJ2-1|.|TRBD2|TRBV2
TGTGCCAGCCGATCCGGGACTAGCGGGGGGGGAGAGCAGTTCTTC
CASRSGTSGGGEQFF
>TRBJ1-1|.|TRBD1|TRBV6-5
TGTGCCAGCAGTATGACCGGGACAGGGGATACTGAAGCTTTCTTT
CASSMTGTGDTEAFF
>TRBJ2-1|.|TRBD2|TRBV24-1
TGTGCCACCAGTGATTTGACTAGCGGGGCCTACAATGAGCAGTTCTTC
CATSDLTSGAYNEQFF
>TRBJ2-5|.|.|TRBV7-9
TGTGCCAGCAGCGTATCAGGGACGGCGTACCAAGAGACCCAGTACTTC
CASSVSGTAYQETQYF
>TRBJ2-7|few|.|TRBV10-1
TGCGCCAGCAGCTCCTACGAGCAGTACTTC
CASSSYEQYF
>TRBJ1-4|.|.|TRBV15
TGTGCCACCAGCACCCTGGCAGGACCTAATGAAAAACTGTTTTTT
CATSTLAGPNEKLFF
>TRBJ1-6|once|.|TRBV21-1
TGTGCCAGCAGCAAAGGTCGTCAGGGGGTCGGGGGAAGGCCACCCCTCCACTTT
CASSKGRQGVGGRPPLHF
>TRBJ1-2|.|.|TRBV27
TGTGCCAGCAGGCGGGCTAACTATGGCTACACCTTC
CASRRANYGYTF
>TRBJ1-5|.|.|TRBV6-6
TGTGCCAGCAGTTATGGGGGAGGCTATCAGCCCCAGCATTTT
CASSYGGGYQPQHF
>TRBJ2-7|.|.|TRBV7-3
TGTGCCAGCAGCTTAAGTGGGAAGGACGAGCAGTACTTC
CASSLSGKDEQYF
>TRBJ1-6|.|.|TRBV7-2
TGTGCCAGCAGCTTGCAGGGCGCGGATTCACCCCTCCACTTT
CASSLQGADSPLHF
>TRBJ1-5|once|.|TRBV11-2
TGTGCCAGCAGCTTAGGAGACACTAGCAATCAGCCCCAGCATTTT
CASSLGDTSNQPQHF
>TRBJ2-5|.|TRBD2|TRBV11-2
TGTGCCAGCAGATCACATCTCCTTAGCGGGGGGGTTGAGACCCAGTACTTC
CASRSHLLSGGVETQYF
>TRBJ1-2|.|.|TRBV3-1/TRBV3-2
TGTGCCAGCAGCCAGGGGATCGTCGGCTACACCTTC
CASSQGIVGYTF
>TRBJ1-1|.|TRBD1|TRBV3-1/TRBV3-2
TGTGCCAGCAGTCCACGACAGGGCAACACTGAAGCTTTCTTT
CASSPRQGNTEAFF
>TRBJ1-2|.|.|TRBV7-9
TGTGCCAGCAGCTTCGGACAGAAGACCTATGGCTACACCTTC
CASSFGQKTYGYTF
>TRBJ2-5|.|.|TRBV6-6
TGTGCCAGCAGAAACAGGGAGACCCAGTACTTC
CASRNRETQYF
>TRBJ1-1|.|.|TRBV19
TGTGCCAGTAGTATTGAGGCAGGGAACACTGAAGCTTTCTTT
CASSIEAGNTEAFF
>TRBJ1-1|.|.|TRBV7-3
TGTGCCAGCAGCCCAATCCCGGGGGTCACTGAAGCTTTCTTT
CASSPIPGVTEAFF
>TRBJ2-7|.|TRBD2|TRBV4-1
TGCGCCAGCAGCTCAGGGACTAGCGGGGGGAATTACTACGAGCAGTACTTC
CASSSGTSGGNYYEQYF
>TRBJ2-2|.|TRBD2|TRBV27
TGTGCCAGCAGTTTGCTAGCGGGGCGGTCCGGGGAGCTGTTTTTT
CASSLLAGRSGELFF
>TRBJ2-3|.|.|TRBV7-9
TGTGCCAGCAGCACGGGACATCTCACAGATACGCAGTATTTT
CASSTGHLTDTQYF
>TRBJ2-1|once|.|TRBV29-1
TGCAGCGTTGAAGATCAGACAAAGATTAATGAGCAGTTCTTC
CSVEDQTKINEQFF
>TRBJ2-1|.|.|TRBV27
TGTGCCAGCAGTCCCACAGCCTCTTGGAACGATGAGCAGTTCTTC
CASSPTASWNDEQFF
>TRBJ1-1|few|.|TRBV5-6
TGTGCCAGCAGCTTGGTTGCTGAAGCTTTCTTT
CASSLVAEAFF
>TRBJ1-1|.|.|TRBV7-2
TGTGCCAGCAGCGCCTCAGGTGAGGCGAACACTGAAGCTTTCTTT
CASSASGEANTEAFF
>TRBJ1-6|.|.|TRBV6-6
TGTGCCAGCAGTACCCCCGAAGGTTCACCCCTCCACTTT
CASSTPEGSPLHF
>TRBJ2-1|.|TRBD2|TRBV7-6
TGTGCCAGCAGCGGTCCCGGGACTAGCGGGGGCCACCGGGACTACAATGAGCAGTTCTTC
CASSGPGTSGGHRDYNEQFF
>TRBJ2-7|.|.|TRBV7-9
TGTGCCAGCAGCCCCGGGGTTGGGGACGTCTACGAGCAGTACTTC
CASSPGVGDVYEQYF
>TRBJ1-1|.|TRBD1|TRBV9
TGTGCCAGCAGCTGGACCAACAGGGGCACTGAAGCTTTCTTT
CASSWTNRGTEAFF
>TRBJ1-1|.|.|TRBV28
TGTGCCAGCAGCCCCTTGAACACTGAAGCTTTCTTT
CASSPLNTEAFF
>TRBJ1-5|.|.|TRBV28
TGTGCCAGCAGTTTCCCATTAGCCTATCAGCCCCAGCATTTT
CASSFPLAYQPQHF
>TRBJ2-7|.|.|TRBV7-2
TGTGCCAGCAGCAACAACTACGAGCAGTACTTC
CASSNNYEQYF
>TRBJ1-2|.|.|TRBV7-9
TGTGCCAGCAGCCCCCAGTCGGGCGCGGGCGGCTACACCTTC
CASSPQSGAGGYTF
>TRBJ1-1|.|.|TRBV7-9
TGTGCCAGCAGCTTAGCGGAGGGGACCGACACTGAAGCTTTCTTT
CASSLAEGTDTEAFF
>TRBJ1-4|.|.|TRBV7-9
TGTGCCAGCAGCTTCTTAGCAACTAATGAAAAACTGTTTTTT
CASSFLATNEKLFF
>TRBJ2-2|.|TRBD1|TRBV7-8
TGTGCCAGCACAAAAACAGGGGGCGTAGTCGGGGAGCTGTTTTTT
CASTKTGGVVGELFF
>TRBJ1-3|.|.|TRBV29-1
TGCAGCGTTGAAGTCGGAAACACCATATATTTT
CSVEVGNTIYF
>TRBJ2-6|.|.|TRBV9
TGTGCCAGCAGCCCCTCTGAGGCCAACGTCCTGACTTTC
CASSPSEANVLTF
>TRBJ1-5|.|TRBD1|TRBV13
TGTGCCAGCAGTTGGGACAGGGCCCAGCCCCAGCATTTT
CASSWDRAQPQHF
>TRBJ1-4|few|.|TRBV7-2
TGTGCCAGCAAAGGAAGGAGTAATGAAAAACTGTTTTTT
CASKGRSNEKLFF
>TRBJ1-1|.|.|TRBV5-4
TGTGCCAGCAGCTTGGCCGGTACAGTGAACACTGAAGCTTTCTTT
CASSLAGTVNTEAFF
>TRBJ2-7|.|.|TRBV19
TGTGCCAGTAGCCGTACTCATTTCAGACCTCATCCCGACGAGCAGTACTTC
CASSRTHFRPHPDEQYF
>TRBJ1-5|.|TRBD1|TRBV18
TGTGCCAGCTCACTACCCGAACAGGGGGTTGGTGGGCCCCAGCATTTT
CASSLPEQGVGGPQHF
>TRBJ2-3|.|TRBD2|TRBV6-5
TGTGCCAGCAGTTACCCCCCGAGCGGGGCCACAGATACGCAGTATTTT
CASSYPPSGATDTQYF
>TRBJ2-1|.|TRBD1|TRBV7-2
TGTGCCAGCAGCTTAACGTACCCACAGGGGGCTCGGTACAATGAGCAGTTCTTC
CASSLTYPQGARYNEQFF
>TRBJ2-5|.|TRBD1|TRBV4-1
TGCGCCAGCAGCCAGGGGACAGGGGGCGCGGAGACCCAGTACTTC
CASSQGTGGAETQYF
>TRBJ1-1|.|.|TRBV15
TGTGCCACCAGCAGAGGCAGGGGCCTAAACACTGAAGCTTTCTTT
CATSRGRGLNTEAFF